The 23 T cell receptor beta chains below were found in one sample sequenced in a study of cytomegalovirus exposure and HLA in healthy donors. The study ran its PCR with 60 Vbeta and 13 Jbeta primers. Clones were read by immunoSEQ multiplex PCR, and TCRdb kept only the in-frame ones, dropping some. The data show 120,000 or so clones, about three quarters seen once. Sequenced: PBMCs. These TCRs come from a woman aged 60-70 years in good health and CMV-seropositive.

This chain connects TRBV5-1 to TRBJ2-7; 7 bases match TRBD2. The germline V gene encodes CDR1 SGHRS and CDR2 YFSETQ. V was pared by 5 bases and J by 3 bases, with 14 bases of the junction left unmatched. The CDR3 consists of 16 residues. CDR3 sequence: CASRPRPGGLFYEQYF. The CDR3 DNA reads as TGCGCCAGCAGACCGCGACCGGGAGGACTTTTCTACGAGCAGTACTTC.

The rearrangement links TRBV6-5 to TRBJ2-7; TRBD1 aligns across 9 bases. V was clipped by 0 bases and J by 6 bases; unmatched bases: 9. Per germline, CDR1 MNHEY and CDR2 SVGAGI. The CDR3 runs to 16 residues. The CDR3 coding sequence is TGTGCCAGCAGTTACTCTCCGACAGGGGGGGTGTTCGAGCAGTACTTC. Protein sequence: CASSYSPTGGVFEQYF.

This CDR3 reads CASSQRGSGDYEQYF. The CDR3 bases are TGCGCCAGCAGCCAGAGGGGAAGCGGGGACTACGAGCAGTACTTC. This chain joins TRBV4-1 and TRBJ2-7; 7 bases line up with TRBD2. The CDR3 sequence is 15 residues long. Germline CDR1 MGHRA, CDR2 YSYEKL. V gave up 3 bases and J gave up 3 bases; unmatched junction bases: 8.

This clone came up a few times. The V and J genes are TRBV6-5 and TRBJ2-4; weak D call: TRBD2 (5 bases). The germline CDR1 and CDR2 sequences are MNHEY and SVGAGI. CDR3 length: 14 amino acids. V lost 0 bases and J 8 bases, leaving 11 bases between the germline ends. CDR3 nucleotides: TGTGCCAGCAGTTACTCGAACCCGGGGTACATTCAGTACTTC. It yields the protein CASSYSNPGYIQYF.

V usage is TRBV10-3 and J usage is TRBJ2-1; D is undetermined. CDR1 ENHRY and CDR2 SYGVKD come from the germline V gene. Trimming left V 4 bases short and J 2 bases short, with 6 bases between. The CDR3 consists of 13 residues. The CDR3 here is CAISASTYNEQFF. Written as DNA, the CDR3 is TGTGCCATCAGTGCAAGCACCTACAATGAGCAGTTCTTC.

The chain combines TRBV9 with TRBJ2-5; 13 nucleotides align to TRBD2. The J call is uncertain, as TRBJ2-7 better fits the DNA end. The germline gives CDR1 SGDLS, CDR2 YYNGEE. The CDR3 sequence is 19 residues long. The CDR3 protein is CASSPHAGTSGASSYEQYF. The CDR3 nucleotides are TGTGCCAGCAGCCCTCACGCCGGGACTAGCGGGGCCAGCTCCTACGAGCAGTACTTC.

The rearrangement links TRBV5-1 to TRBJ2-5; the match to TRBD2 covers 9 bases. The DNA end is more similar to TRBJ2-7, so the J call may be wrong. The CDR3 runs to 18 residues. Germline CDR1 reads SGHRS; CDR2 reads YFSETQ. CDR3 sequence (DNA): TGCGCCAGCAGGGTGAAGGCGGGAGGGCATGCTAATCCCTACGAGCAGTACTTC. It codes for CASRVKAGGHANPYEQYF.

J is TRBJ1-2 and V is TRBV18; the match to TRBD1 covers 10 bases. V dropped 3 bases and J dropped 8; count of bases not matched to a gene: 6. The germline gives CDR1 KGHSH, CDR2 LQKENI. There are 14 residues in the CDR3. The CDR3 DNA reads as TGTGCCAGCTCACCCACGACAGGGGGCGAGGGCTACACCTTC. Translating it yields CASSPTTGGEGYTF.

The CDR3 reads CASSLRGGGTFF. CDR3 bases: TGTGCCAGCAGCTTACGGGGGGGTGGAACTTTCTTT. The gene calls are TRBV13 and TRBJ1-1; perhaps TRBD1 as D (5 bases). CDR1 and CDR2 from the germline V gene are PRHDT and FYEKMQ (reference sequence). The V gene lost 2 bases and the J gene lost 12 bases, with 13 bases spanning the gap. The CDR3 consists of 12 residues.

This clone was recorded once. The chain employs TRBV2 and TRBJ1-2; D ambiguous. This CDR3 has 15 amino acids. Germline-derived CDR1 and CDR2 are SNHLY and FYNNEI. V was cut by 1 base and J by 3 bases, with 12 bases left in between. The CDR3 nucleotides read TGTGCCAGCAGTGAAGGGGCGGGGAACTACTATGGCTACACCTTC. It specifies CASSEGAGNYYGYTF.

In its sample, this clone is medium-sized. This sequence joins TRBV7-9 and TRBJ1-4, with 10 bases aligning to TRBD1. V trimming: 5 bases; J trimming: 2 bases; junction bases outside the gene matches: 5. The CDR3 consists of 16 residues. The V gene's germline CDR1 is SEHNR and CDR2 FQNEAQ (reference sequence). CDR3 DNA: TGTGCCAGCAGCCGGGGACAGGGGAAGACTAATGAAAAACTGTTTTTT. It encodes CASSRGQGKTNEKLFF.

This chain links TRBV28 with TRBJ2-2, with D possibly TRBD2 on 5 matching bases. Germline V CDR1 and CDR2: MDHEN, SYDVKM. The CDR3 has 16 residues. V dropped 10 bases and J dropped 6 bases, with 24 bases sitting between them. CDR3 sequence (DNA): TGTGCCACCCTATCAATCGGGGAAGACACGGCCGGGGAGCTGTTTTTT. Protein: CATLSIGEDTAGELFF.

The chain combines TRBV5-1 with TRBJ1-6; tentative D call: TRBD1 (6 bases). Germline lookup yields CDR1 SGHRS and CDR2 YFSETQ. The V end lost 4 bases, the J end lost 5 bases, and 19 bases lay between the germline ends. This CDR3 is 17 amino acids long. The CDR3 loop is CASSLRFQGPNNSPLHF. The CDR3 region has the DNA TGCGCCAGCAGCCTAAGGTTTCAGGGGCCTAATAATTCACCCCTCCACTTT. Complete variable domain (other parts from reference TRBV5-1 and TRBJ1-6): KAGVTQTPRYLIKTRGQQVTLSCSPISGHRSVSWYQQTPGQGLQFLFEYFSETQRNKGNFPGRFSGRQFSNSRSEMNVSTLELGDSALYLCASSLRFQGPNNSPLHFGNGTRLTVT.

On this clone itself: Other DNA sequences in the sample encode the same CDR3. The genes are TRBV7-9 and TRBJ2-3, with 8 bases fitting TRBD2. The CDR3 length is 15 residues. Per germline, CDR1 SEHNR and CDR2 FQNEAQ (reference sequence). The V segment lost 1 base and the J segment 2 bases; nucleotides outside the gene matches: 2. The CDR3 region is CASSLEGLDTDTQYF. CDR3 bases: TGTGCCAGCAGCTTAGAGGGACTAGACACAGATACGCAGTATTTT.

The rearrangement joins TRBV6-5 to TRBJ1-3; D is unclear. Germline V gives CDR1 MNHEY, CDR2 SVGAGI. The V gene lost 2 bases and the J gene lost 4 bases, with 12 bases spanning the gap. The CDR3 contains 15 residues. The CDR3 DNA is TGTGCCAGCAGTTACGACACTGCATGGGGAAACACCATATATTTT. It is translated as CASSYDTAWGNTIYF.

The V gene is TRBV11-2, the J gene TRBJ2-7; D unresolved. Germline CDR1 reads SGHAT; CDR2 reads FQNNGV. V lost 1 base to trimming and J lost 8 bases, with 15 bases between them. This CDR3 contains 14 residues. The CDR3 DNA is TGTGCCAGCAGCTTAGTGATTGGCACCTCGAAGCAGTACTTC. This codes for CASSLVIGTSKQYF.

This chain links TRBV5-1 with TRBJ1-1; 7 nucleotides align to TRBD1. The J segment lost 1 base and the V segment lost 4 bases, leaving 4 bases of the junction unmatched. Germline V gene data show CDR1 as SGHRS and CDR2 as YFSETQ. The length of the CDR3 is 14 residues. The CDR3 DNA reads TGCGCCAGCAGCCGAGGACAGGAGAACACTGAAGCTTTCTTT. Protein product: CASSRGQENTEAFF.

This clone was found once. The chain couples TRBV19 to TRBJ2-1; TRBD1 agrees at 7 bases. V shed 5 bases and J 3 bases; nucleotides not matched to a gene: 4. The CDR3 runs to 14 residues. Germline V gene sequence: CDR1 LNHDA, CDR2 SQIVND (reference sequence). The CDR3 protein is CASSLGQYYNEQFF. CDR3 nucleotides: TGTGCCAGTAGTTTGGGACAGTACTACAATGAGCAGTTCTTC.

In DNA form, the CDR3 reads TGTGCCTGGAGCCGGGGGGGTAATGAGCAGTTCTTC. This encodes CAWSRGGNEQFF. J is TRBJ2-1 and V is TRBV30; 8 bases align to TRBD2. Germline V gene sequence: CDR1 GTSNPN, CDR2 SVGIG (reference sequence). Trimming removed 3 bases from V and 7 bases from J; junction bases left unmatched: 2. This CDR3 has 12 residues. Together with reference TRBV30 and TRBJ2-1, the CDR3 gives the full variable domain: SQTIHQWPATLVQPVGSPLSLECTVEGTSNPNLYWYRQAAGRGLQLLFYSVGIGQISSEVPQNLSASRPQDRQFILSSKKLLLSDSGFYLCAWSRGGNEQFFGPGTRLTVL.

The V call is TRBV9, the J call TRBJ2-5; a weak D match, TRBD2 (6 bases). This CDR3 is built from 14 residues. Per the germline V gene, CDR1 is SGDLS and CDR2 is YYNGEE. Trimming shortened V by 3 bases and J by 3 bases, and 12 bases separated the two germline ends. CDR3 protein: CASSAYGGEETQYF. In DNA, the CDR3 is TGTGCCAGCAGCGCATACGGGGGAGAAGAGACCCAGTACTTC.

The chain uses TRBV23-1 and TRBJ1-2, with D perhaps TRBD1 (6 bases). TRBV23-1 is treated as an ORF (open reading frame) with a function not yet certain. The CDR3 loop spans 16 amino acids. The V and J ends lost 6 bases and 1 base respectively, with 18 bases between them. The CDR3, as DNA: TGCGCCAGCAGCGAATTACAGGGTAGTGGTAACTATGGCTACACCTTC. Its translation: CASSELQGSGNYGYTF.

The gene calls are TRBV13 and TRBJ2-7; tentative D call: TRBD1 (5 bases). V was shortened by 2 bases and J by 1 base, with 12 bases between the two germline ends. There are 15 residues in the CDR3. Germline CDR1 is PRHDT and CDR2 is FYEKMQ (reference sequence). Written as DNA, the CDR3 is TGTGCCAGCAGCTTAATCACAGGATTATCCTACGAGCAGTACTTC. It codes for CASSLITGLSYEQYF.

This clone turned up a few times. This chain connects TRBV10-2 to TRBJ2-3; the match to TRBD1 covers 9 bases. In germline, CDR1 is WSHSY, CDR2 SAAADI. The CDR3 covers 13 residues. J lost 5 bases, V lost 7 bases, and 4 bases had no gene match. This CDR3 reads CASTTGGVDTQYF. CDR3 nucleotides: TGCGCCAGCACTACAGGGGGCGTAGATACGCAGTATTTT.